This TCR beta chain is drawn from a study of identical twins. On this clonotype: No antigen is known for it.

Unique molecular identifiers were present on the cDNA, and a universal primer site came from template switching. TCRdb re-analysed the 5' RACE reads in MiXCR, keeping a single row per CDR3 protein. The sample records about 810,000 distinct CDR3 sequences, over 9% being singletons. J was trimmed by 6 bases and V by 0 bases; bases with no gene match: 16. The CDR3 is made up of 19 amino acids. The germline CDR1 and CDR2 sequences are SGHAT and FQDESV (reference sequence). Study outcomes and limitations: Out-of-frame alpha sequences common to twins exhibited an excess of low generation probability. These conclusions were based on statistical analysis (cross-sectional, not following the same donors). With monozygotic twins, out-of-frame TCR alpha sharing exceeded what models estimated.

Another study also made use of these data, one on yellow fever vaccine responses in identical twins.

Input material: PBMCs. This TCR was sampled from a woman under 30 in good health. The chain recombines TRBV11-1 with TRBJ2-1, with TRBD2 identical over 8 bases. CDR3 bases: TGTGCCAGCAGCTTAGCGGCCGGGTCCTTAGCGGGAACCCCCAATGAGCAGTTCTTC. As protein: CASSLAAGSLAGTPNEQFF.